The rows below give T cell receptor beta chains drawn from one sample of a study of early T cells in non-severe SARS-CoV-2 infection. TCRdb redid the calling of the 5' RACE reads with MiXCR, one entry per CDR3 protein. The sample includes around 50,000 distinct CDR3 sequences, over 3.5% of them seen just once. Sequencing was performed on whole blood. These TCRs come from an adult who was a healthcare worker with PCR-confirmed SARS-CoV-2 infection or an uninfected control (not recorded which). The CDR3 runs from the conserved cysteine through the conserved F or W. D genes are given only for firm matches. The size entry is marked missing in some rows and otherwise reads once, few, many or a size class.

>TRBJ1-5|-|TRBV19|many
CASSPTGFNQPQHF
TGTGCCAGTAGTCCGACAGGATTCAATCAGCCCCAGCATTTT
>TRBJ2-7|-|TRBV4-1|few
CASSQDQDDRFSYEQYF
TGCGCCAGCAGCCAAGATCAGGACGACAGGTTCTCCTACGAGCAGTACTTC
>TRBJ1-5|-|TRBV6-6|medium-sized
CASSPSYQTQHF
TGTGCCAGCAGTCCCTCCTATCAAACCCAGCATTTT
>TRBJ1-5|-|TRBV5-4|large
CASSLASTGAQHF
TGTGCCAGCAGCTTGGCTAGCACGGGTGCCCAGCATTTT
>TRBJ1-2|-|TRBV6-5|many
CASSYSRGNGYTF
TGTGCCAGCAGTTACTCGAGAGGGAATGGCTACACCTTC
>TRBJ2-7|-|TRBV6-1|-
CASSEFGSYEQYF
TGTGCCAGCAGTGAATTCGGCAGCTACGAGCAGTACTTC
>TRBJ1-2|-|TRBV20-1|many
CSARNRVSRGWNYGYTF
TGCAGTGCTAGGAATAGAGTTTCGAGGGGGTGGAACTATGGCTACACCTTC
>TRBJ2-7|TRBD2|TRBV19|many
CASSIAAGVGYEQYF
TGTGCCAGTAGTATAGCAGCGGGAGTGGGGTACGAGCAGTACTTC
>TRBJ2-1|-|TRBV7-2|many
CASSLQVTSYNEQFF
TGTGCCAGCAGCTTACAGGTTACCTCCTACAATGAGCAGTTCTTC
>TRBJ2-1|-|TRBV11-3|many
CASSATGFEQFF
TGTGCCAGCAGCGCAACTGGCTTTGAGCAGTTCTTC
>TRBJ2-3|TRBD2|TRBV5-1|few
CASSFPSGSTDTQYF
TGCGCCAGCAGCTTTCCTAGCGGGAGCACAGATACGCAGTATTTT
>TRBJ1-1|-|TRBV9|many
CASSPTQLKDTEAFF
TGTGCCAGCAGCCCCACGCAGTTAAAGGACACTGAAGCTTTCTTT
>TRBJ2-1|TRBD1|TRBV7-6|many
CASSSTGTGEFF
TGTGCCAGCAGCTCGACCGGGACAGGGGAGTTCTTC
>TRBJ1-4|-|TRBV6-6|-
CARSYAGRDNEKLFF
TGTGCCAGGAGTTACGCGGGACGGGATAATGAAAAACTGTTTTTT
>TRBJ2-7|-|TRBV29-1|-
CSVGDSSYEQYF
TGCAGCGTTGGAGACAGCTCCTACGAGCAGTACTTC
>TRBJ2-7|TRBD2|TRBV20-1|many
CSAQSGLAGPAGPYEQYF
TGCAGTGCTCAGTCGGGACTAGCGGGCCCCGCGGGGCCTTACGAGCAGTACTTC
>TRBJ2-3|TRBD1|TRBV7-3|-
CASSSMDRIGDTQYF
TGTGCCAGCAGCTCCATGGACAGGATCGGAGATACGCAGTATTTT
>TRBJ1-1|-|TRBV7-8|many
CASSFNRDRHMNTEAFF
TGTGCCAGCAGTTTCAACCGAGACCGCCACATGAACACTGAAGCTTTCTTT
>TRBJ2-3|-|TRBV15|-
CATRKGRASTDTQYF
TGTGCCACCAGAAAAGGGCGGGCCAGCACAGATACGCAGTATTTT
>TRBJ1-2|-|TRBV11-2|-
CASSLVGRKHTF
TGTGCCAGCAGCTTAGTAGGGCGGAAACACACCTTC
>TRBJ2-7|-|TRBV5-4|many
CASRTDFNSYEQYF
TGTGCCAGCAGGACCGACTTTAACTCCTACGAGCAGTACTTC
>TRBJ2-3|-|TRBV24-1|many
CATSASHGTDTQYF
TGTGCCACCAGTGCCTCTCACGGGACAGATACGCAGTATTTT
>TRBJ1-2|TRBD1|TRBV27|many
CASSLSGQGYGYTF
TGTGCCAGCAGTTTATCGGGACAGGGCTATGGCTACACCTTC
>TRBJ1-2|TRBD1|TRBV20-1|many
CSARSPGQGYGYTF
TGCAGTGCTAGATCTCCGGGACAGGGCTACGGCTACACCTTC
>TRBJ1-1|-|TRBV5-1|many
CASSFNDQTEAFF
TGCGCCAGCAGCTTCAATGACCAGACTGAAGCTTTCTTT
>TRBJ2-7|TRBD1|TRBV28|few
CASSWGIGTDSYEQYF
TGTGCCAGCAGTTGGGGAATAGGGACAGATTCCTACGAGCAGTACTTC
>TRBJ2-1|-|TRBV7-3|many
CASSLTGVSEQFF
TGTGCCAGCAGCTTAACAGGAGTCAGTGAGCAGTTCTTC
>TRBJ2-5|TRBD2|TRBV11-2|many
CASSPRLAGAQETQYF
TGTGCCAGCAGCCCCAGACTAGCGGGGGCCCAAGAGACCCAGTACTTC
>TRBJ1-1|-|TRBV14|many
CASSHGRTAEAFF
TGTGCCAGCAGCCACGGACGGACAGCTGAAGCTTTCTTT
>TRBJ1-2|-|TRBV3-1|many
CASSPTTHHYGYTF
TGTGCCAGCAGCCCCACGACACATCACTATGGCTACACCTTC
>TRBJ2-3|TRBD2|TRBV6-5|many
CASSYTSAGVVDTQYF
TGTGCCAGCAGTTATACTTCAGCGGGAGTGGTGGATACGCAGTATTTT
>TRBJ1-2|-|TRBV7-2|-
CASSLVSLRGYTF
TGTGCCAGCAGCTTAGTCTCACTGCGTGGCTACACCTTC
>TRBJ2-4|-|TRBV6-1|many
CASSENARGAKNIQYF
TGTGCCAGCAGTGAAAATGCCCGCGGAGCCAAAAACATTCAGTACTTC
>TRBJ1-2|-|TRBV3-1|many
CASSQVASWTYTF
TGTGCCAGCAGCCAAGTGGCGTCCTGGACATACACCTTC
>TRBJ2-3|TRBD1|TRBV18|-
CASSPLQGKKADTQYF
TGTGCCAGCTCACCATTACAGGGGAAGAAAGCAGATACGCAGTATTTT
>TRBJ1-1|-|TRBV18|-
CASSPGRGTEAFF
TGTGCCAGCTCACCGGGCCGAGGGACTGAAGCTTTCTTT
>TRBJ1-1|-|TRBV7-9|many
CASSLGGPTEAFF
TGTGCCAGCAGCCTTGGGGGGCCCACTGAAGCTTTCTTT
>TRBJ1-5|-|TRBV7-9|many
CASSLENENQPQHF
TGTGCCAGCAGCTTAGAAAACGAAAATCAGCCCCAGCATTTT
>TRBJ1-1|-|TRBV7-8|many
CASSLGKVNTEAFF
TGTGCCAGCAGCTTAGGGAAAGTGAACACTGAAGCTTTCTTT
>TRBJ2-6|TRBD1|TRBV3-1|few
CASSQEGTGISGANVLTF
TGTGCCAGCAGCCAAGAAGGGACAGGCATCTCTGGGGCCAACGTCCTGACTTTC
>TRBJ2-1|-|TRBV24-1|medium-sized
CATSAGGYNEQFF
TGTGCCACCAGTGCTGGAGGCTACAATGAGCAGTTCTTC
>TRBJ1-2|-|TRBV25-1|many
CASSRSQGGDYGYTF
TGTGCCAGCAGTAGGTCACAGGGAGGAGATTATGGCTACACCTTC
>TRBJ2-3|-|TRBV9|few
CASSVVSLGADTQYF
TGTGCCAGCAGCGTAGTGTCCCTTGGAGCAGATACGCAGTATTTT
>TRBJ2-7|TRBD2|TRBV6-2/TRBV6-3|-
CASSYMASGITSYEQYF
TGTGCCAGCAGTTATATGGCTAGCGGGATCACCTCCTACGAGCAGTACTTC
>TRBJ2-1|TRBD2|TRBV3-1|many
CASKSSGANEQFF
TGTGCCAGCAAAAGCAGCGGGGCAAATGAGCAGTTCTTC
>TRBJ2-1|-|TRBV6-1|many
CASEDQPVRRQFF
TGTGCCAGCGAGGATCAGCCCGTGAGACGGCAGTTCTTC
>TRBJ1-1|-|TRBV2|-
CASSAVAGGEAFF
TGTGCCAGCAGTGCCGTGGCTGGCGGTGAAGCTTTCTTT
>TRBJ2-3|-|TRBV19|many
CASSTQGSSTDTQYF
TGTGCCAGTAGTACCCAGGGGTCTAGCACAGATACGCAGTATTTT
>TRBJ2-3|TRBD2|TRBV12-3/TRBV12-4|many
CASTSSGGRTDTQYF
TGTGCCAGCACCTCTAGCGGGGGACGGACAGATACGCAGTATTTT
>TRBJ2-1|-|TRBV7-9|many
CASSLSARRGPDNEQFF
TGTGCCAGCAGCTTATCGGCTCGTCGGGGGCCCGACAATGAGCAGTTCTTC